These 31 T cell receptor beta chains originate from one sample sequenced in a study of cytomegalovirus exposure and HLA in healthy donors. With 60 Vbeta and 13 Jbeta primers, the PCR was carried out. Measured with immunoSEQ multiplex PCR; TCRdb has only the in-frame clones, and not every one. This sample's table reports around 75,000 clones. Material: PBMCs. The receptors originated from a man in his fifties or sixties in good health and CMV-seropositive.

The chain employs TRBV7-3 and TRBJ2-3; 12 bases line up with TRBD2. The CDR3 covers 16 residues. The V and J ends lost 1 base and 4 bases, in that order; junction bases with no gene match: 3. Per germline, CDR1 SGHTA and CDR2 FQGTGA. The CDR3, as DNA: TGTGCCAGCAGCTTAATACCTAGCGGGGGGGCAGATACGCAGTATTTT. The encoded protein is CASSLIPSGGADTQYF.

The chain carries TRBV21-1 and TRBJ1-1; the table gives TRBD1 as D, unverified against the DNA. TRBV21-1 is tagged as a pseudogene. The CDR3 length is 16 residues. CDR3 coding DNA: TGTGCCAGCAGCAAGAACGGGACAGGGCCGAACACTGAAGCTTTCTTT. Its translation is CASSKNGTGPNTEAFF.

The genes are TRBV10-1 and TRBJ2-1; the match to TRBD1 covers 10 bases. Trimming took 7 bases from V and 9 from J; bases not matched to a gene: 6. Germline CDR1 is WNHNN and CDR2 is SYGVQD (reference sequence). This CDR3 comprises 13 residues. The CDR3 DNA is TGCGCCAGCAATATGGACAGGGGGGGTGAGCAGTTCTTC. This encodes CASNMDRGGEQFF.

The CDR3 loop is CASSYGTASTDTQYF. As DNA, the CDR3 is TGTGCCAGCAGTTACGGGACAGCTAGCACAGATACGCAGTATTTT. This chain uses TRBV6-5 with TRBJ2-3; 7 bases fit TRBD1. This CDR3 comprises 15 residues. Per the germline V gene, CDR1 is MNHEY and CDR2 is SVGAGI. V lost 2 bases to trimming and J lost 0 bases; unmatched junction nucleotides: 2.

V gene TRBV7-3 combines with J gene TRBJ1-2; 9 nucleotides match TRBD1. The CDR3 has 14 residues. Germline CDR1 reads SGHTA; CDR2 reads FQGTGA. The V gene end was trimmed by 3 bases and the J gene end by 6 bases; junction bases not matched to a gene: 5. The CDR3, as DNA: TGTGCCAGCAGCTTGACAGGGGGTCCGGATGGCTACACCTTC. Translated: CASSLTGGPDGYTF. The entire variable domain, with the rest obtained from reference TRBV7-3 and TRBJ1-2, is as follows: GAGVSQTPSNKVTEKGKYVELRCDPISGHTALYWYRQSLGQGPEFLIYFQGTGAADDSGLPNDRFFAVRPEGSVSTLKIQRTERGDSAVYLCASSLTGGPDGYTFGSGTRLTVV.

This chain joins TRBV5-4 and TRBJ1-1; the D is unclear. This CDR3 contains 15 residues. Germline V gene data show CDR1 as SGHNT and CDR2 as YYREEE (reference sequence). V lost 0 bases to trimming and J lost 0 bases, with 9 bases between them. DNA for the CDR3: TGTGCCAGCAGCTTGGAAGGAGCCATGAACACTGAAGCTTTCTTT. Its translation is CASSLEGAMNTEAFF.

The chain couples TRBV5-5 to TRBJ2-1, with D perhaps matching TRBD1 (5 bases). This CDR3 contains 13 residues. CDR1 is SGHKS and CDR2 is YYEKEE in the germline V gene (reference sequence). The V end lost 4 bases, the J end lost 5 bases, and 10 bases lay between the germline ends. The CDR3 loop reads CASSRQPHNEQFF. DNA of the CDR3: TGTGCCAGCAGCCGACAGCCCCACAATGAGCAGTTCTTC.

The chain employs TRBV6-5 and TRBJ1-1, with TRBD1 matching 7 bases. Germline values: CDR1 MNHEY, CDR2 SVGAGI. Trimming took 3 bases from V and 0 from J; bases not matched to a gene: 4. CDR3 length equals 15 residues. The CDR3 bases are TGTGCCAGCAGTTATCACAGGGGCCTGAACACTGAAGCTTTCTTT. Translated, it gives CASSYHRGLNTEAFF.

CDR3 DNA sequence: TGTGCCAGCAGCTCGACAGACTATGGCTACACCTTC. Its protein is CASSSTDYGYTF. The V gene is TRBV5-6, the J gene TRBJ1-2; D perhaps matches TRBD1 (5 bases). V was trimmed by 3 bases and J by 3 bases, leaving 6 bases between them. CDR1 and CDR2 from the germline V gene are SGHDT and YYEEEE. The CDR3 extends over 12 amino acids.

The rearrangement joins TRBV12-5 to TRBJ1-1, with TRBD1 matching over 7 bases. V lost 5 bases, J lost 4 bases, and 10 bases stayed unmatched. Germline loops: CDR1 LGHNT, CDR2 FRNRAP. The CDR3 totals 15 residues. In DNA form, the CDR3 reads TGTGCTAGTGGTCATGACAGGGCTCTCGGCACTGAAGCTTTCTTT. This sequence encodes CASGHDRALGTEAFF.

The CDR3 loop reads CASSLSRGRAADTQYF. The CDR3 coding sequence is TGTGCCAGCAGCCTCAGTAGGGGGAGGGCAGCAGATACGCAGTATTTT. V usage is TRBV14 and J usage is TRBJ2-3; a weak D match, TRBD2 (7 bases). The CDR3 is made up of 16 amino acids. Germline lookup yields CDR1 SGHDN and CDR2 FVKESK. The germline V and J ends were trimmed by 4 bases and 4 bases, with 18 bases remaining between them.

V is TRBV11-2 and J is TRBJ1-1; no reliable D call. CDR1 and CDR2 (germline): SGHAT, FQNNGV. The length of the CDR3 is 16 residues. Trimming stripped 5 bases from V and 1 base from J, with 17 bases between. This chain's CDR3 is CASSPWTEGQNTEAFF. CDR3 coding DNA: TGTGCCAGCAGCCCCTGGACGGAGGGTCAGAACACTGAAGCTTTCTTT. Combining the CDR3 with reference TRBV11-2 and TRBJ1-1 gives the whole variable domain EAGVAQSPRYKIIEKRQSVAFWCNPISGHATLYWYQQILGQGPKLLIQFQNNGVVDDSQLPKDRFSAERLKGVDSTLKIQPAKLEDSAVYLCASSPWTEGQNTEAFFGQGTRLTVV.

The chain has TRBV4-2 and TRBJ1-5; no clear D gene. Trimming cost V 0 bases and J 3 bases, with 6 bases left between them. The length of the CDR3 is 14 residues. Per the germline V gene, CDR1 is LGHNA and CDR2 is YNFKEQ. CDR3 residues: CASSQDQDNQPQHF. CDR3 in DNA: TGTGCCAGCAGCCAAGATCAGGACAATCAGCCCCAGCATTTT.

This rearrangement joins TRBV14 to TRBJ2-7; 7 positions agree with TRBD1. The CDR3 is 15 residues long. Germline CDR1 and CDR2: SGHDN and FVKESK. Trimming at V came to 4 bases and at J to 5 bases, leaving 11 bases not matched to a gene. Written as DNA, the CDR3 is TGTGCCAGCAGCCCACTTGGGGACAGCCGCCACGAGCAGTACTTC. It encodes CASSPLGDSRHEQYF.

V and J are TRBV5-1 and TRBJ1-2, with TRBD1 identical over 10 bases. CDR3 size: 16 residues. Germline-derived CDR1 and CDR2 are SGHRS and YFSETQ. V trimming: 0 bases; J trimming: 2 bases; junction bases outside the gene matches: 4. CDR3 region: CASSLAGQGVNYGYTF. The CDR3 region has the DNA TGCGCCAGCAGCTTGGCCGGACAGGGGGTAAACTATGGCTACACCTTC.

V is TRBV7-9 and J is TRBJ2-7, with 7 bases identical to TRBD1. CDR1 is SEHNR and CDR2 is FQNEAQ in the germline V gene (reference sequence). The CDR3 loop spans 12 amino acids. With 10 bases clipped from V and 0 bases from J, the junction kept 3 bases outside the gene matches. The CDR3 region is CAIGGSSYEQYV. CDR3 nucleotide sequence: TGTGCCATAGGGGGCAGCTCCTACGAGCAGTACGTC.

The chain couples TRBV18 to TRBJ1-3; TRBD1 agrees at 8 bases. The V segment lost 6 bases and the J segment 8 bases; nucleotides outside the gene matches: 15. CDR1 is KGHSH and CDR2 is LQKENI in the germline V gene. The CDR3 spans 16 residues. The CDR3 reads CASSLFPDRVGDTIYF. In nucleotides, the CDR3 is TGTGCCAGCTCCCTTTTCCCGGACAGGGTCGGAGACACCATATATTTT.

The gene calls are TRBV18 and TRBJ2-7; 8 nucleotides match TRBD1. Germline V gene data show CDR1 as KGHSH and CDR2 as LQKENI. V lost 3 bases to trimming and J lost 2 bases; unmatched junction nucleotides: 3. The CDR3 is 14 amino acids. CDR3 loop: CASSPGQDAYEQYF. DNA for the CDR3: TGTGCCAGCTCACCGGGACAGGACGCCTACGAGCAGTACTTC.

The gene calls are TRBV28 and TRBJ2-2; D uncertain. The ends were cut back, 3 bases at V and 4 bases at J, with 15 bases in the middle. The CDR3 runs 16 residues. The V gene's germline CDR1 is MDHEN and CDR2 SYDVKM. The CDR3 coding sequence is TGTGCCAGCAGTTTCGAGCTCGCTTCCGGCACCGGGGAGCTGTTTTTT. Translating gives CASSFELASGTGELFF.

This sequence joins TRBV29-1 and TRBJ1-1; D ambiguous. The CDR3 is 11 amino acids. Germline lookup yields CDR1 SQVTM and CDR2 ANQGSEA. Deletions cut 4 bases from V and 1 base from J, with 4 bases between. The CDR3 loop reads CSVGANTEAFF. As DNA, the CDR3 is TGCAGCGTTGGGGCGAACACTGAAGCTTTCTTT.

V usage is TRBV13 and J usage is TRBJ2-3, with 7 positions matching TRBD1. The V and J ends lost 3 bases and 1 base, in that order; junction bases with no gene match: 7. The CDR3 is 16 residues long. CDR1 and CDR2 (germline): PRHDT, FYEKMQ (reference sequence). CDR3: CASSFDRDQGTDTQYF. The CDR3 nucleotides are TGTGCCAGCAGCTTTGACAGGGACCAAGGCACAGATACGCAGTATTTT. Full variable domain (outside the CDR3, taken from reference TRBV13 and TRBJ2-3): AAGVIQSPRHLIKEKRETATLKCYPIPRHDTVYWYQQGPGQDPQFLISFYEKMQSDKGSIPDRFSAQQFSDYHSELNMSSLELGDSALYFCASSFDRDQGTDTQYFGPGTRLTVL.

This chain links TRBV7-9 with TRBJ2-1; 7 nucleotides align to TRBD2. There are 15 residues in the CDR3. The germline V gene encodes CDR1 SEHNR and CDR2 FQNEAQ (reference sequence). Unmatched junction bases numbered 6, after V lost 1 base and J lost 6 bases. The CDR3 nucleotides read TGTGCCAGCAGCTTAGGGGCGGGAGAGGGCAATGAGCAGTTCTTC. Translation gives CASSLGAGEGNEQFF.

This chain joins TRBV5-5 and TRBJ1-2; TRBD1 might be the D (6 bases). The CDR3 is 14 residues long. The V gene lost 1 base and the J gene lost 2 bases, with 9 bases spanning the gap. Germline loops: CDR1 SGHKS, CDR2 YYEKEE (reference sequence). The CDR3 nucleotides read TGTGCCAGCAGCTTGTTAGGGGGAAACTATGGCTACACCTTC. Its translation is CASSLLGGNYGYTF.

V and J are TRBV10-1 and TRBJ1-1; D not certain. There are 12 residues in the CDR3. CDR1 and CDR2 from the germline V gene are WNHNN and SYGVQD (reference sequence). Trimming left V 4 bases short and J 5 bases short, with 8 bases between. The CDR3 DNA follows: TGCGCCAGCAGTGGCCCGAGGACTGAAGCTTTCTTT. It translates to CASSGPRTEAFF.

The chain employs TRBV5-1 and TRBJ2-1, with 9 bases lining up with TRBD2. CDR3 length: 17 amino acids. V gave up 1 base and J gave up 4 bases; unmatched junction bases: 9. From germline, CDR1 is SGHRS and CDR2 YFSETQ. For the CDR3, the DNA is TGCGCCAGCAGCTTGAGGGCTAGCGGGACCCCTTACAATGAGCAGTTCTTC. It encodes CASSLRASGTPYNEQFF. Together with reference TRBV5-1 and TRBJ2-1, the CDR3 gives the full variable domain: KAGVTQTPRYLIKTRGQQVTLSCSPISGHRSVSWYQQTPGQGLQFLFEYFSETQRNKGNFPGRFSGRQFSNSRSEMNVSTLELGDSALYLCASSLRASGTPYNEQFFGPGTRLTVL.

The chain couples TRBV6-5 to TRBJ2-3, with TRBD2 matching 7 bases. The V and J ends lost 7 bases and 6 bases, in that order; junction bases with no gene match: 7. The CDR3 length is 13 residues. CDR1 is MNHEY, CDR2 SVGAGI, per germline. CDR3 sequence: CASTPGRDDTQYF. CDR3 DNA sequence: TGTGCCAGCACCCCGGGGAGGGACGATACGCAGTATTTT.

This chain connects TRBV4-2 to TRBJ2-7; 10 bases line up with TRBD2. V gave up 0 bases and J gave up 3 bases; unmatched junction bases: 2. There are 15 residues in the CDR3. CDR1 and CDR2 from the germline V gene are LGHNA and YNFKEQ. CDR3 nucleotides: TGTGCCAGCAGCCAAGAAAGGACTAGCGGCTACGAGCAGTACTTC. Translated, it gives CASSQERTSGYEQYF.

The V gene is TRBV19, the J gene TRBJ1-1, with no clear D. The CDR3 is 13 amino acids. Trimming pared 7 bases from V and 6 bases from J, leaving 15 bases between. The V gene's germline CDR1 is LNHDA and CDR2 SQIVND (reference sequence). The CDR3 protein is CASTGIGESEAFF. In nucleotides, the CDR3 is TGTGCCAGTACCGGCATCGGGGAGTCTGAAGCTTTCTTT.

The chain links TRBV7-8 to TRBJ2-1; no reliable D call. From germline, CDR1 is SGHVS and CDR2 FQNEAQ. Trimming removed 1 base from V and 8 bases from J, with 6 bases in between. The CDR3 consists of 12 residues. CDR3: CASSLGQDEQFF. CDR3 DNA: TGTGCCAGCAGCTTAGGTCAGGATGAGCAGTTCTTC.

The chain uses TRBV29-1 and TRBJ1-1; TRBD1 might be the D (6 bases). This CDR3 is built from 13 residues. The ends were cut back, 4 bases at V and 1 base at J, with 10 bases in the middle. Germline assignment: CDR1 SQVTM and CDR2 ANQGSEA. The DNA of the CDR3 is TGCAGCGTTGTGACAGGCGGGAACACTGAAGCTTTCTTT. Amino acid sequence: CSVVTGGNTEAFF.

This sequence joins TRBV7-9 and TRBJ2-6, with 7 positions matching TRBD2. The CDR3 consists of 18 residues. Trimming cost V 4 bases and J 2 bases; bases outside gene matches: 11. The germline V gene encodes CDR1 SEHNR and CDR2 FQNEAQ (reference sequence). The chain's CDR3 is CASSSPGRGETGANVLTF. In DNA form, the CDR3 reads TGTGCCAGCAGCTCCCCAGGGAGGGGCGAGACTGGGGCCAACGTCCTGACTTTC.